These 24 T cell receptor beta chains originate from one sample sequenced in a study of T cell responses to AZD1222 COVID-19 vaccine. TCRdb's copy holds only in-frame clones and misses some; the assay was immunoSEQ multiplex PCR. The sample has about 200,000 clones, about 91% seen once. The sequenced sample was peripheral blood, obtained on day 0 of AZD1222 vaccination. Every receptor here comes from an adult in good health.

The chain links TRBV5-6 to TRBJ1-2; a possible D gene is TRBD1 (6 bases). The CDR3 totals 14 residues. CDR1 SGHDT and CDR2 YYEEEE come from the germline V gene. V was clipped by 0 bases and J by 2 bases, with 8 bases between them. The CDR3 loop is CASSLGGGNYGYTF. As DNA, the CDR3 is TGTGCCAGCAGCTTGGGCGGGGGCAACTATGGCTACACCTTC.

This clone was found a few times. This chain links TRBV5-1 with TRBJ1-5; tentative D call: TRBD1 (6 bases). The CDR3 consists of 14 residues. The V gene's germline CDR1 is SGHRS and CDR2 YFSETQ. The germline V and J ends were trimmed by 0 bases and 6 bases, with 10 bases remaining between them. The CDR3, as DNA: TGCGCCAGCAGCTTGGCCGGGGGCGGTCAGCCCCAGCATTTT. It specifies CASSLAGGGQPQHF.

The V and J genes are TRBV9 and TRBJ2-7; D uncertain. Germline CDR1 reads SGDLS; CDR2 reads YYNGEE. The CDR3 is made up of 14 amino acids. The germline V and J ends were trimmed by 0 bases and 0 bases, with 7 bases remaining between them. This CDR3 reads CASSVGLGSYEQYF. As DNA, the CDR3 is TGTGCCAGCAGCGTAGGTCTGGGCTCCTACGAGCAGTACTTC. Together with reference TRBV9 and TRBJ2-7, the CDR3 gives the full variable domain: DSGVTQTPKHLITATGQRVTLRCSPRSGDLSVYWYQQSLDQGLQFLIQYYNGEERAKGNILERFSAQQFPDLHSELNLSSLELGDSALYFCASSVGLGSYEQYFGPGTRLTVT.

The CDR3 is CASSHPREGYEQYF. The CDR3 DNA reads as TGTGCCAGCAGCCACCCTAGGGAGGGGTACGAGCAGTACTTC. The V and J genes are TRBV3-1 (or the pseudogene TRBV3-2) and TRBJ2-7; 7 nucleotides agree with TRBD2. Germline V gives CDR1 LGHDT, CDR2 YNNKEL (reference sequence). The CDR3 has 14 residues. V dropped 3 bases and J dropped 4; count of bases not matched to a gene: 6.

This chain links TRBV6-4 with TRBJ1-2; 8 bases align to TRBD1. Germline CDR1 MRHNA, CDR2 SNTAGT. This CDR3 comprises 16 residues. V shed 3 bases, J shed 4 bases, and the junction held 10 bases outside the gene matches. CDR3 residues: CASSERTGSRVYGYTF. For the CDR3, the DNA is TGTGCCAGCAGTGAGAGGACAGGGTCGAGGGTCTATGGCTACACCTTC.

V gene TRBV7-9 combines with J gene TRBJ2-7; D unclear. V was clipped by 1 base and J by 6 bases, with 7 bases between them. Germline CDR1 SEHNR, CDR2 FQNEAQ (reference sequence). The CDR3 has 12 amino acids. DNA of the CDR3: TGTGCCAGCAGCTTAGAGCCGGGCGAGCAGTACTTC. It encodes CASSLEPGEQYF.

This clone has a handful of counts. The chain links TRBV28 to TRBJ1-1; no clear D gene. The germline CDR1 and CDR2 sequences are MDHEN and SYDVKM. The CDR3 length is 15 residues. Trimming took 7 bases from V and 4 from J, leaving 19 bases between them. In DNA form, the CDR3 reads TGTGCCAGCAACCCTGTTGGGATTGGAGGCACTGAAGCTTTCTTT. Amino acids: CASNPVGIGGTEAFF. Based on the CDR3 plus reference TRBV28 and TRBJ1-1, the full variable domain is DVKVTQSSRYLVKRTGEKVFLECVQDMDHENMFWYRQDPGLGLRLIYFSYDVKMKEKGDIPEGYSVSREKKERFSLILESASTNQTSMYLCASNPVGIGGTEAFFGQGTRLTVV.

The V gene is TRBV5-1, the J gene TRBJ2-5, with TRBD1 matching 8 bases. Germline lookup yields CDR1 SGHRS and CDR2 YFSETQ. The CDR3 contains 16 residues. After removal of 3 bases from V and 2 bases from J, the junction contained 9 bases not matched to a gene. The CDR3 DNA reads as TGCGCCAGCAGCTGGACCGACAGGGGTGAGCAAGAGACCCAGTACTTC. The encoded protein is CASSWTDRGEQETQYF.

This clone showed up just once. The rearrangement links TRBV2 to TRBJ1-2; D might be TRBD1 (6 bases). This CDR3 has 16 residues. Deletions cut 6 bases from V and 5 bases from J, with 22 bases between. CDR1 and CDR2 from the germline V gene are SNHLY and FYNNEI. The CDR3: CASSPEGGLRWYGYTF. The CDR3 DNA reads TGTGCCAGCAGCCCCGAGGGGGGGCTTAGATGGTATGGCTACACCTTC.

The J gene is TRBJ1-1, the V gene TRBV15, with a possible D match to TRBD1 (5 bases). CDR3 length equals 15 residues. Germline V lookup: CDR1 LNHNV, CDR2 YYDKDF (reference sequence). V was trimmed by 0 bases and J by 5 bases, leaving 13 bases between them. CDR3 sequence: CATSRDPGGGTEAFF. For the CDR3, the DNA is TGTGCCACCAGCAGAGATCCGGGGGGAGGTACTGAAGCTTTCTTT.

The chain combines TRBV29-1 with TRBJ1-2; 9 nucleotides align to TRBD1. CDR3 length equals 14 residues. Germline assignment: CDR1 SQVTM and CDR2 ANQGSEA. With V trimmed by 5 bases and J by 3 bases, 7 bases remained unmatched. CDR3 coding DNA: TGCAGCGTTACACAGGGGGCGAATTACTATGGCTACACCTTC. It yields the protein CSVTQGANYYGYTF.

The V gene is TRBV29-1, the J gene TRBJ1-2, with 10 bases that match TRBD1. Trimming took 7 bases from V and 8 from J; bases not matched to a gene: 10. The CDR3 consists of 13 residues. Germline V gene data show CDR1 as SQVTM and CDR2 as ANQGSEA. CDR3 loop: CSGWMGQGNGYTF. CDR3 nucleotide sequence: TGCAGCGGCTGGATGGGACAGGGGAACGGCTACACCTTC.

The rearrangement joins TRBV6-1 to TRBJ1-1, with D uncertain. V shed 0 bases and J shed 12 bases, with 14 bases lying between them. Germline CDR1 and CDR2: MNHNS and SASEGT. This CDR3 is 13 amino acids long. The CDR3 loop is CASSEARDMGTFF. CDR3 nucleotide sequence: TGTGCCAGCAGTGAAGCGCGGGATATGGGAACTTTCTTT.

The chain is built from TRBV5-1 and TRBJ2-1, with 8 bases lining up with TRBD2. Losses at the gene ends were 2 bases for V and 4 bases for J; bases not matched to a gene: 8. This CDR3 spans 16 amino acids. CDR1 SGHRS and CDR2 YFSETQ come from the germline V gene. The CDR3 DNA follows: TGCGCCAGCAGCTTCGGCGGGGGGCCCGTTTACAATGAGCAGTTCTTC. Residues: CASSFGGGPVYNEQFF.

V and J are TRBV1 and TRBJ2-7; the table's D call of TRBD2 was not tested on the DNA. TRBV1 has pseudogene status. The CDR3 is made up of 11 amino acids. Here the CDR3 DNA reads TGCACCAGCAGCCAACTACTCGAGCAGTACTTC. It encodes CTSSQLLEQYF.

The gene calls are TRBV29-1 and TRBJ1-1; no clear D. Trimming removed 4 bases at V and 8 bases at J, with 14 bases between. CDR1 and CDR2 (germline): SQVTM, ANQGSEA. The CDR3 has 12 amino acids. CDR3 coding DNA: TGCAGCGTTGGTCCCCGGGGTGTAGAAGCTTTCTTT. Protein: CSVGPRGVEAFF.

The chain joins TRBV9 to TRBJ2-5, with D unclear. V was shortened by 3 bases and J by 0 bases, with 9 bases between the two germline ends. This CDR3 has 14 residues. The germline CDR1 and CDR2 sequences are SGDLS and YYNGEE. The CDR3 nucleotides are TGTGCCAGCAGCGCAGACCTAAACCAAGAGACCCAGTACTTC. This translates into CASSADLNQETQYF.

This clone occurred a few times. The rearrangement uses TRBV7-2 and TRBJ2-6; D may match TRBD1 or TRBD2 (6 bases each). CDR3 size: 18 residues. The germline gives CDR1 SGHTA, CDR2 FQGNSA. V shed 2 bases and J shed 1 base, with 15 bases lying between them. The CDR3 here is CASSLRGASVSGANVLTF. The CDR3, as DNA: TGTGCCAGCAGCTTAAGGGGGGCGTCGGTATCTGGGGCCAACGTCCTGACTTTC.

The chain carries TRBV19 and TRBJ1-4; no clear D. Germline V lookup: CDR1 LNHDA, CDR2 SQIVND (reference sequence). V lost 4 bases and J 8 bases, leaving 8 bases between the germline ends. The CDR3 covers 12 residues. This CDR3 reads CASSTRFEKLFF. In nucleotides, the CDR3 is TGTGCCAGTAGTACCCGATTCGAAAAACTGTTTTTT. The variable domain in full, completed from reference TRBV19 and TRBJ1-4, reads DGGITQSPKYLFRKEGQNVTLSCEQNLNHDAMYWYRQDPGQGLRLIYYSQIVNDFQKGDIAEGYSVSREKKESFPLTVTSAQKNPTAFYLCASSTRFEKLFFGSGTQLSVL.

The chain has TRBV9 and TRBJ1-4; the D gene is possibly TRBD1 (5 bases). Trimming cost V 4 bases and J 0 bases, with 13 bases left between them. Germline CDR1 is SGDLS and CDR2 is YYNGEE. The CDR3 is 16 amino acids. Written as DNA, the CDR3 is TGTGCCAGCAGCTCGGACCCGACAGCAACTAATGAAAAACTGTTTTTT. It translates to CASSSDPTATNEKLFF.

In regard to this clone: One end of the junction varies from germline; a read error may be responsible. This chain links TRBV5-1 with TRBJ1-4; D gene ambiguous. Germline lookup yields CDR1 SGHRS and CDR2 YFSETQ. The CDR3 length is 13 residues. The CDR3 DNA reads TGCGCCAGCAGCTTATTTAATAATGAAGAACTGTTTTTT. Protein sequence: CASSLFNNEELFF.

The V and J genes are TRBV6-2 or TRBV6-3 and TRBJ2-7; 7 bases align to TRBD2. Per the germline V gene, CDR1 is MNHEY and CDR2 is SVGEGT. The CDR3 is 15 residues long. With 2 bases clipped from V and 1 base from J, the junction kept 5 bases outside the gene matches. CDR3 in amino acids: CASSYRGVGSYEQYF. DNA for the CDR3: TGTGCCAGCAGTTACCGGGGGGTAGGTTCCTACGAGCAGTACTTC.

The CDR3 protein is CASSLQGRTDTQYF. CDR3 in DNA: TGCGCCAGCAGCTTGCAGGGTCGGACAGATACGCAGTATTTT. The chain joins TRBV5-1 to TRBJ2-3; the D gene is possibly TRBD1 (5 bases). V lost 1 base, J lost 3 bases, and 9 bases lay in between. The CDR3 runs to 14 residues. CDR1 and CDR2 (germline): SGHRS, YFSETQ.

CDR3 protein: CASSLAGGYTDTQYF. As DNA, the CDR3 is TGCGCCAGCAGCTTGGCCGGCGGATACACAGATACGCAGTATTTT. The J gene is TRBJ2-3, the V gene TRBV5-1; no definite D call. CDR1 and CDR2 from the germline V gene are SGHRS and YFSETQ. V lost 0 bases and J lost 2, with 10 bases in between. This CDR3 comprises 15 residues.